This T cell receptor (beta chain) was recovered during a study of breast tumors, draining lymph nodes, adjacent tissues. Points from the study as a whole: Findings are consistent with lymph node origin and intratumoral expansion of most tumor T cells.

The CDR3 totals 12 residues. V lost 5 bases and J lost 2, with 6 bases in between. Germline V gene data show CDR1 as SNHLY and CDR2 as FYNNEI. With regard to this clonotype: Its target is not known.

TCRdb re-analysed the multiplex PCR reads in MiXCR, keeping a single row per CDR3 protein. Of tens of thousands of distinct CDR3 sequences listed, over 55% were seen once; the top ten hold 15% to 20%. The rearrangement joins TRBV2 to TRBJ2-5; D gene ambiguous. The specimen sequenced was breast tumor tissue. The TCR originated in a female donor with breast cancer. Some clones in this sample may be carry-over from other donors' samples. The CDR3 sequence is CASSQDQETQYF. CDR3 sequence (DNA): TGTGCCAGCAGTCAAGATCAAGAGACCCAGTACTTC. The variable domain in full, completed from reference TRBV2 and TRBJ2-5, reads EPEVTQTPSHQVTQMGQEVILRCVPISNHLYFYWYRQILGQKVEFLVSFYNNEISEKSEIFDDQFSVERPDGSNFTLKIRSTKLEDSAMYFCASSQDQETQYFGPGTRLLVL.